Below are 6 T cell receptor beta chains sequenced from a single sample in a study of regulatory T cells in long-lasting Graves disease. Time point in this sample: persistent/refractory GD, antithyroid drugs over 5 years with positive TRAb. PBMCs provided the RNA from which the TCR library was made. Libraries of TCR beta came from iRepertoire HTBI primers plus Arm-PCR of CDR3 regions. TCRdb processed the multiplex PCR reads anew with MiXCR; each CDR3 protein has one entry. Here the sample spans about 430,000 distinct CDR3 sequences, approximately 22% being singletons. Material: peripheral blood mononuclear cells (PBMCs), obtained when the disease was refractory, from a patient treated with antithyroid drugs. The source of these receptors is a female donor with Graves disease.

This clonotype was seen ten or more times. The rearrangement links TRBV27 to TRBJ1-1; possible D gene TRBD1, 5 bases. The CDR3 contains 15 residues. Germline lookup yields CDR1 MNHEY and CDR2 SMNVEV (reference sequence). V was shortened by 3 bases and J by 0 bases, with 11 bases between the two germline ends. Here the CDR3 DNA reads TGTGCCAGCAGTTTTGCTGGGACGATGAACACTGAAGCTTTCTTT. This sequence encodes CASSFAGTMNTEAFF.

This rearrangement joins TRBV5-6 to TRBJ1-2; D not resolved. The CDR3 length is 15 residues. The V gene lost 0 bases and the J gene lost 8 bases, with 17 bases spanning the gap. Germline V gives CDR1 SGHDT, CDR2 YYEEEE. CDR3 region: CASSLETVGNWGYTF. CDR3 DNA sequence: TGTGCCAGCAGCTTGGAAACCGTCGGGAATTGGGGCTACACCTTC.

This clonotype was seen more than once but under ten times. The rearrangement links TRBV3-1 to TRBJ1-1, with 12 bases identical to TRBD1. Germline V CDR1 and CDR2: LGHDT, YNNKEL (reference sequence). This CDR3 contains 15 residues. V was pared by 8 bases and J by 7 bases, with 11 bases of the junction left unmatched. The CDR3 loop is CASWWGTGGGGEAFF. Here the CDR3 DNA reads TGTGCCAGCTGGTGGGGGACAGGGGGCGGAGGTGAAGCTTTCTTT.

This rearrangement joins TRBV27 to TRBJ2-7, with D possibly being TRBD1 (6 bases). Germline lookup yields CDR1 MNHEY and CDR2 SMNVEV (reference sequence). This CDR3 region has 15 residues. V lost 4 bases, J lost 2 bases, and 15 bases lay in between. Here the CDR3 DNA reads TGTGCCAGCAGTTCAACCGGACAGCCGACCTACGAGCAGTACTTC. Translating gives CASSSTGQPTYEQYF.

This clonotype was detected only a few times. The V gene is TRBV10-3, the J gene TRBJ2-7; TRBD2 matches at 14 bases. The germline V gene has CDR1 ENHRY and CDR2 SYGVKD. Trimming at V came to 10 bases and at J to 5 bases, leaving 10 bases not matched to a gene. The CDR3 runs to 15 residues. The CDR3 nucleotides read TGTGCCACCTTGGGGACTAGCGGGAGTATCAACGAGCAGTACTTC. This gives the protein CATLGTSGSINEQYF.

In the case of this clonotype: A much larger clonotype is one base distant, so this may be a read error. In DNA, the CDR3 is TGTGCCAGCAGTGGGGGTGACAGGGGACCTATGAACACTGAAGCTTTCTTT. It encodes CASSGGDRGPMNTEAFF. The chain recombines TRBV12-3 or TRBV12-4 with TRBJ1-1, with 8 bases identical to TRBD1. This CDR3 contains 17 residues. The J segment lost 0 bases and the V segment lost 5 bases, leaving 11 bases of the junction unmatched.